These T cell receptor beta chains were read from a single sample in a study of cytomegalovirus exposure and HLA in healthy donors. Generated by immunoSEQ multiplex PCR, the TCRdb table keeps only in-frame clones and is missing some. The sample yields some 170,000 clones, around nine tenths seen once. The sample consisted of PBMCs. Every receptor here comes from a man aged 30-40 years in good health and CMV-seropositive. Each CDR3 is given with its conserved first and last residue. D genes are given only for firm matches. A row's size may be missing; if present it is once, few, many or a size class.

size	J	D	V	CDR3	DNA
-	TRBJ2-1	-	TRBV29-1	CSVVYWEISYNEQFF	TGCAGCGTTGTCTACTGGGAGATCTCCTACAATGAGCAGTTCTTC
once	TRBJ2-1	TRBD1	TRBV6-5	CASSLDRVNEQFF	TGTGCCAGCAGCTTGGACAGGGTCAATGAGCAGTTCTTC
-	TRBJ2-2	-	TRBV11-2	CASSGQNTGELFF	TGTGCCAGCAGTGGACAGAACACCGGGGAGCTGTTTTTT
-	TRBJ2-3	-	TRBV7-2	CASSSGTSSTDTQYF	TGTGCCAGCAGCTCCGGGACTTCTAGCACAGATACGCAGTATTTT
-	TRBJ1-6	TRBD1	TRBV6-6	CASRLQGNNSPLHF	TGTGCCAGCAGACTACAGGGGAATAATTCACCCCTCCACTTT
-	TRBJ1-5	-	TRBV2	CASSAEENQPQHF	TGTGCCAGCAGTGCGGAGGAAAATCAGCCCCAGCATTTT
few	TRBJ2-1	TRBD2	TRBV4-1	CASSSGLAGAFEQFF	TGCGCCAGCAGCTCGGGACTAGCGGGAGCATTTGAGCAGTTCTTC
few	TRBJ1-5	-	TRBV30	CAWSTGRDQPQHF	TGTGCCTGGAGTACGGGCAGAGATCAGCCCCAGCATTTT
-	TRBJ1-1	-	TRBV6-6	CASSYGGGNTEAFF	TGTGCCAGCAGTTACGGGGGGGGGAACACTGAAGCTTTCTTT
-	TRBJ2-5	-	TRBV6-1	CASSGATGTQETQYF	TGTGCCAGCAGTGGGGCCACGGGGACCCAAGAGACCCAGTACTTC
few	TRBJ1-2	TRBD1	TRBV7-9	CASSFSGSRGRYYGYTF	TGTGCCAGCAGCTTTTCGGGGTCCAGGGGGCGCTACTATGGCTACACCTTC
-	TRBJ1-6	TRBD1	TRBV18	CASSPRQGVDNSPLHF	TGTGCCAGCTCACCTCGACAGGGGGTGGATAATTCACCCCTCCACTTT
-	TRBJ2-6	-	TRBV5-1	CASSLEGTGANVLTF	TGCGCCAGCAGCCTGGAGGGGACTGGGGCCAACGTCCTGACTTTC
-	TRBJ2-5	-	TRBV4-3	CASSQGELPQETQYF	TGCGCCAGCAGCCAAGGAGAACTCCCGCAAGAGACCCAGTACTTC
-	TRBJ2-3	-	TRBV2	CASSIRDLMGDTQYF	TGTGCCAGCAGCATCCGGGACCTCATGGGAGATACGCAGTATTTT
-	TRBJ1-2	TRBD1	TRBV28	CASSRAGTGDGGYTF	TGTGCCAGCAGTCGAGCCGGGACAGGGGACGGGGGCTACACCTTC
-	TRBJ2-7	-	TRBV6-5	CASTDDISHEQYF	TGTGCCAGCACCGACGACATTTCCCACGAGCAGTACTTC
-	TRBJ1-5	-	TRBV28	CASSFPGGGDSNQPQHF	TGTGCCAGCAGTTTTCCCGGGGGCGGGGATAGCAATCAGCCCCAGCATTTT
-	TRBJ2-1	-	TRBV15	CATSRASAYNEQFF	TGTGCCACCAGCAGAGCTTCGGCGTACAATGAGCAGTTCTTC
-	TRBJ2-7	-	TRBV27	CASRADTAYEQYF	TGTGCCAGCAGGGCGGACACCGCCTACGAGCAGTACTTC
few	TRBJ1-2	-	TRBV5-5	CASSLGQGFYGYTF	TGTGCCAGCAGCTTAGGCCAGGGGTTCTATGGCTACACCTTC
-	TRBJ2-7	TRBD1	TRBV11-3	CASSLGDRTGGYEQYF	TGTGCCAGCAGCTTAGGCGACCGGACAGGGGGATACGAGCAGTACTTC
-	TRBJ1-1	TRBD1	TRBV18	CASSPFSSGQAFTEAFF	TGTGCCAGCTCGCCCTTTTCTTCCGGACAGGCTTTCACTGAAGCTTTCTTT
once	TRBJ2-3	-	TRBV5-1	CASSGGQGTDTQYF	TGCGCCAGCAGCGGGGGGCAGGGCACAGATACGCAGTATTTT
-	TRBJ2-3	TRBD2	TRBV18	CASSSLRAGNHKQLPDTQYF	TGTGCCAGCTCATCCCTTCGAGCGGGGAACCACAAGCAACTGCCAGATACGCAGTATTTT
once	TRBJ2-7	TRBD2	TRBV30	CAWTGLAGVYEQYF	TGTGCCTGGACAGGACTAGCGGGGGTTTACGAGCAGTACTTC
-	TRBJ2-7	-	TRBV6-5	CASSYLGGYEQYF	TGTGCCAGCAGTTACCTGGGGGGCTACGAGCAGTACTTC
few	TRBJ2-7	-	TRBV11-2	CASSLPVLDSYEQYF	TGTGCCAGCAGCTTACCGGTCCTCGATTCCTACGAGCAGTACTTC
-	TRBJ2-1	-	TRBV30	CAWSVSGEQFF	TGTGCCTGGAGTGTAAGCGGGGAGCAGTTCTTC
-	TRBJ1-3	-	TRBV4-3	CASSPSLIGNTIYF	TGCGCCAGCAGCCCTTCCCTTATTGGAAACACCATATATTTT
-	TRBJ2-7	-	TRBV4-1	CASSQDLAGARGEQYF	TGCGCCAGCAGCCAAGATCTGGCAGGGGCCCGTGGAGAGCAGTACTTC
-	TRBJ2-5	TRBD2	TRBV27	CASSSWGLAEGGETQYF	TGTGCCAGCAGTTCCTGGGGACTAGCGGAAGGGGGAGAGACCCAGTACTTC
-	TRBJ2-7	-	TRBV6-5	CASSSGRHSYEQYF	TGTGCCAGCAGTTCCGGGCGTCACTCCTACGAGCAGTACTTC
-	TRBJ2-2	-	TRBV6-5	CASSRRDLNTGELFF	TGTGCCAGCAGTCGGCGGGACTTGAACACCGGGGAGCTGTTTTTT
-	TRBJ2-7	TRBD1	TRBV18	CASSPPGQGYEQYF	TGTGCCAGCTCACCACCGGGACAGGGTTACGAGCAGTACTTC
-	TRBJ2-2	-	TRBV13	CASSLNRAGELFF	TGTGCCAGCAGCTTAAATCGCGCCGGGGAGCTGTTTTTT
-	TRBJ1-2	TRBD1	TRBV7-2	CASSTTGGHYGYTF	TGTGCCAGCAGCACGACAGGGGGTCACTATGGCTACACCTTC
-	TRBJ2-3	-	TRBV29-1	CSVETVSTDTQYF	TGCAGCGTTGAGACGGTGAGCACAGATACGCAGTATTTT
-	TRBJ2-2	-	TRBV6-5	CASKGPLRTGELFF	TGTGCCAGCAAGGGACCCTTGCGGACCGGGGAGCTGTTTTTT
-	TRBJ1-1	-	TRBV20-1	CSAKGQGSSFF	TGCAGTGCTAAAGGGCAGGGGAGCTCTTTCTTT